This TCR beta chain was identified in a study of T cell changes during pregnancy in multiple sclerosis. Here immunoSEQ multiplex PCR was the method, and the copy in TCRdb shows in-frame clones only, minus some. The sample has 75,000 to 90,000 clones, roughly nine tenths seen once. Looked up from germline, CDR1 is LNHDA and CDR2 is SQIVND (reference sequence). J gave up 9 bases and V 4 bases, and 10 bases lay outside the gene matches. The CDR3 sequence is 15 residues long. The J gene is TRBJ2-1, the V gene TRBV19, with TRBD2 matching over 9 bases. The TCR originated in a female donor in good health, serving as a control in a pregnancy study. Some clones in this sample may be carry-over from other donors' samples. The source was PBMCs, collected in the first trimester of pregnancy. CDR3 residues: CASSTWREGRGEQFF. CDR3 nucleotide sequence: TGTGCCAGTAGTACTTGGCGGGAGGGCCGAGGTGAGCAGTTCTTC.